This passage covers 23 T cell receptor beta chains from one sample sequenced in a study of T-cell memory formation after mild COVID-19. TCRdb re-analysed the 5' RACE reads in MiXCR, keeping a single row per CDR3 protein. Found here are about 57,000 distinct CDR3 sequences, 10% to 15% of them singletons; the top ten hold around 23%. The sample consisted of PBMCs or a T cell subset sorted from them (not recorded which). The source is a man younger than 35 who had mild COVID-19 (a few samples of this study predate the infection). Cell type and time point are not known.

This clonotype was observed at least ten times. The chain links TRBV29-1 to TRBJ2-2, with 11 bases lining up with TRBD2. With V trimmed by 6 bases and J by 1 base, 7 bases remained unmatched. CDR3 length equals 16 residues. The germline CDR1 and CDR2 sequences are SQVTM and ANQGSEA. For the CDR3, the DNA is TGCAGCGTCCGGTCCACTAGCGGGGGGAACACCGGGGAGCTGTTTTTT. Its translation is CSVRSTSGGNTGELFF.

This clonotype was picked up a small number of times. The chain couples TRBV4-3 to TRBJ2-1; weak D call: TRBD1 (6 bases). V shed 0 bases and J shed 0 bases, with 18 bases lying between them. The germline V gene encodes CDR1 LGHNA and CDR2 YSLEER. The CDR3 has 19 amino acids. In nucleotides, the CDR3 is TGCGCCAGCAGCCAAGATTTGGACAGACAACGGGTCTCCTACAATGAGCAGTTCTTC. Its translation: CASSQDLDRQRVSYNEQFF.

The rearrangement uses TRBV20-1 and TRBJ1-1; no clear D gene. This CDR3 spans 14 amino acids. With 6 bases removed from V and 1 base from J, the gap between germline ends came to 15 bases. Germline V CDR1 and CDR2: DFQATT, SNEGSKA (reference sequence). The CDR3 sequence: CSALSLAGNTEAFF. DNA of the CDR3: TGCAGTGCCCTAAGTTTGGCGGGGAACACTGAAGCTTTCTTT.

This clonotype was detected many times. The CDR3 loop is CASSPRDGGYEQYF. The CDR3 bases are TGTGCCAGCAGCCCCCGGGACGGAGGCTACGAGCAGTACTTC. The gene calls are TRBV7-2 and TRBJ2-7; D may be TRBD1 or TRBD2 (5 bases each). The germline V gene encodes CDR1 SGHTA and CDR2 FQGNSA. Trimming left V 5 bases short and J 3 bases short, with 14 bases between. The CDR3 covers 14 residues. Combining the CDR3 with reference TRBV7-2 and TRBJ2-7 gives the whole variable domain GAGVSQSPSNKVTEKGKDVELRCDPISGHTALYWYRQSLGQGLEFLIYFQGNSAPDKSGLPSDRFSAERTGGSVSTLTIQRTQQEDSAVYLCASSPRDGGYEQYFGPGTRLTVT.

This clonotype occurred many times. V gene TRBV7-2 combines with J gene TRBJ2-1, with 8 positions matching TRBD2. J lost 4 bases, V lost 1 base, and 12 bases had no gene match. Germline CDR1 is SGHTA and CDR2 is FQGNSA. The CDR3 extends over 18 amino acids. CDR3 in DNA: TGTGCCAGCAGCTTAGATTCGTTAGCGGGGAGGACGTACAATGAGCAGTTCTTC. Protein: CASSLDSLAGRTYNEQFF.

This clonotype was seen more than once but under ten times. CDR3 amino acids: CATTGLAGRNIQYF. The CDR3 bases are TGTGCCACCACAGGACTAGCGGGGCGAAACATTCAGTACTTC. The J gene is TRBJ2-4, the V gene TRBV2; 12 positions agree with TRBD2. Germline V CDR1 and CDR2: SNHLY, FYNNEI. Trimming took 10 bases from V and 6 from J; bases not matched to a gene: 7. This CDR3 comprises 14 residues.

This clonotype was observed a few times. V usage is TRBV6-6 and J usage is TRBJ1-5; no firm D call. The CDR3 covers 20 residues. CDR1 is MNHNY and CDR2 is SVGAGI in the germline V gene (reference sequence). Deletions cut 0 bases from V and 1 base from J, with 22 bases between. In nucleotides, the CDR3 is TGTGCCAGCAGTTACTCCACCGAGCTTGACGAACGGCTAAGCAATCAGCCCCAGCATTTT. Its translation is CASSYSTELDERLSNQPQHF.

This clonotype appeared once. The V and J genes are TRBV3-1 and TRBJ1-1; D ambiguous. The V end lost 1 base, the J end lost 10 bases, and 10 bases lay between the germline ends. This CDR3 comprises 12 residues. CDR1 LGHDT and CDR2 YNNKEL come from the germline V gene (reference sequence). The CDR3 DNA is TGTGCCAGCAGCCAAGGCGGAGGGCGAGCTTTCTTT. This encodes CASSQGGGRAFF.

This clonotype was recorded a few times. The chain couples TRBV5-1 to TRBJ1-3; D is ambiguous. The CDR3 runs 15 residues. V was clipped by 4 bases and J by 0 bases, with 11 bases between them. The germline V gene has CDR1 SGHRS and CDR2 YFSETQ. The CDR3 spells CASSTGGNSGNTIYF. CDR3 DNA: TGCGCCAGCAGCACCGGAGGAAACTCTGGAAACACCATATATTTT.

This clonotype was observed many times. This chain uses TRBV7-3 with TRBJ1-1; D might be TRBD1 (5 bases). Germline V lookup: CDR1 SGHTA, CDR2 FQGTGA. V lost 3 bases to trimming and J lost 1 base, with 9 bases between them. This CDR3 comprises 14 residues. The CDR3 reads CASSFQGTNTEAFF. The CDR3 DNA reads TGTGCCAGCAGCTTCCAGGGAACGAACACTGAAGCTTTCTTT. Together with reference TRBV7-3 and TRBJ1-1, the CDR3 gives the full variable domain: GAGVSQTPSNKVTEKGKYVELRCDPISGHTALYWYRQSLGQGPEFLIYFQGTGAADDSGLPNDRFFAVRPEGSVSTLKIQRTERGDSAVYLCASSFQGTNTEAFFGQGTRLTVV.

Remarks on this clonotype: One end of the junction is discordant with germline, which a read error may explain. J is TRBJ2-3 and V is TRBV5-4, with D maybe TRBD2 (5 bases). The CDR3 contains 14 residues. Germline loops: CDR1 SGHNT, CDR2 YYREEE (reference sequence). As DNA, the CDR3 is TGTGCCAGCAGGTCGGGGAACCTCACAGATACGAAGTATTTT. It codes for CASRSGNLTDTKYF.

This chain uses TRBV20-1 with TRBJ1-4, with 7 bases that match TRBD1. J lost 4 bases, V lost 0 bases, and 5 bases had no gene match. Germline V CDR1 and CDR2: DFQATT, SNEGSKA (reference sequence). There are 15 residues in the CDR3. Written as DNA, the CDR3 is TGCAGTGCTAGAGAAGGGGGCAGCTTTAATGAAAAACTGTTTTTT. It is translated as CSAREGGSFNEKLFF.

This clonotype was picked up many times. The CDR3 reads CSGAFGRARPSGYNEQFF. CDR3 coding DNA: TGCAGTGGGGCCTTCGGCAGGGCCCGTCCCTCCGGATACAATGAGCAGTTCTTC. The V and J genes are TRBV20-1 and TRBJ2-1, with D perhaps matching TRBD1 (5 bases). The CDR3 extends over 18 amino acids. The V end lost 7 bases, the J end lost 4 bases, and 29 bases lay between the germline ends. The V gene's germline CDR1 is DFQATT and CDR2 SNEGSKA (reference sequence).

The chain is built from TRBV5-1 and TRBJ1-2; D gene uncertain. The CDR3 covers 16 residues. The V end was cut by 5 bases, the J end by 4 bases, with 21 bases between. Germline V gives CDR1 SGHRS, CDR2 YFSETQ. CDR3 loop: CASSPSGSYKLYGYTF. The CDR3 DNA follows: TGCGCCAGCAGTCCTAGCGGGTCTTATAAACTCTATGGCTACACCTTC.

The table lists this clonotype with a count of one. J is TRBJ2-3 and V is TRBV4-3; D uncertain. Germline CDR1 reads LGHNA; CDR2 reads YSLEER. The CDR3 has 16 amino acids. With 0 bases removed from V and 6 bases from J, the gap between germline ends came to 16 bases. CDR3 region: CASSQDGLLRADTQYF. Written as DNA, the CDR3 is TGCGCCAGCAGCCAAGATGGGCTCTTAAGGGCCGATACGCAGTATTTT.

This clonotype was seen a few times. The gene calls are TRBV5-4 and TRBJ1-1, with 11 bases fitting TRBD1. V was pared by 4 bases and J by 1 base, with 3 bases of the junction left unmatched. The CDR3 runs 15 residues. Looked up from germline, CDR1 is SGHNT and CDR2 is YYREEE (reference sequence). CDR3 in amino acids: CASSGQGAGNTEAFF. CDR3 nucleotides: TGTGCCAGCAGCGGACAGGGGGCCGGGAACACTGAAGCTTTCTTT.

This clonotype was found a few times. This CDR3 is CASSPPYGNEQYV. The CDR3 bases are TGTGCCAGCTCACCACCGTACGGGAACGAGCAGTACGTC. The V gene is TRBV18, the J gene TRBJ2-7, with a possible D match to TRBD2 (5 bases). CDR1 KGHSH and CDR2 LQKENI come from the germline V gene. The germline V and J ends were trimmed by 0 bases and 5 bases, with 8 bases remaining between them. CDR3 length equals 13 residues.

This clonotype was seen more than once but under ten times. CDR3 region: CASSLIQNTEAFF. The DNA for the CDR3 is TGCGCCAGCAGCTTGATCCAGAACACTGAAGCTTTCTTT. V is TRBV5-1 and J is TRBJ1-1; no clear D. The CDR3 contains 13 residues. Trimming shortened V by 1 base and J by 1 base, and 5 bases separated the two germline ends. Germline V gives CDR1 SGHRS, CDR2 YFSETQ.

This chain uses TRBV5-1 with TRBJ1-1; D gene unclear. The CDR3 length is 14 residues. From germline, CDR1 is SGHRS and CDR2 YFSETQ. V was shortened by 0 bases and J by 1 base, with 7 bases between the two germline ends. CDR3: CASSLDSSNTEAFF. The CDR3 nucleotides are TGCGCCAGCAGCTTGGACAGCTCGAACACTGAAGCTTTCTTT.

This clonotype has a handful of counts. This rearrangement joins TRBV4-1 to TRBJ2-3; 9 nucleotides align to TRBD1. The CDR3 has 15 residues. J was trimmed by 4 bases and V by 5 bases; bases with no gene match: 7. Germline V gene lookup returns CDR1 MGHRA and CDR2 YSYEKL. The CDR3 protein is CASSYGQGRADTQYF. The CDR3 DNA reads TGCGCCAGCAGCTACGGACAGGGGAGGGCAGATACGCAGTATTTT.

This clonotype was observed a handful of times. CDR3 amino acids: CSVPSPGQGFTGELFF. Here the CDR3 DNA reads TGCAGCGTACCTTCCCCGGGACAGGGGTTCACCGGGGAGCTGTTTTTT. This chain connects TRBV29-1 to TRBJ2-2; 10 bases line up with TRBD1. Germline V CDR1 and CDR2: SQVTM, ANQGSEA. This CDR3 has 16 amino acids. The J segment lost 4 bases and the V segment lost 6 bases, leaving 11 bases of the junction unmatched.

This clonotype was seen many times. CDR3 region: CASNSPATYEQYV. The DNA of the CDR3 is TGTGCCAGCAACAGCCCGGCCACCTACGAGCAGTACGTC. This chain uses TRBV6-1 with TRBJ2-7; D gene uncertain. The length of the CDR3 is 13 residues. Germline V CDR1 and CDR2: MNHNS, SASEGT. The V end was cut by 7 bases, the J end by 2 bases, with 12 bases between.

This clonotype was counted many times. The chain joins TRBV5-1 to TRBJ2-3, with D tentatively TRBD1 (6 bases). Trimming took 1 base from V and 3 from J, leaving 15 bases between them. Germline assignment: CDR1 SGHRS and CDR2 YFSETQ. CDR3 size: 16 residues. DNA for the CDR3: TGCGCCAGCAGCTTGATGTCAGGGGATCAGACAGATACGCAGTATTTT. Residues: CASSLMSGDQTDTQYF.